The 14 T cell receptor beta chains presented below share a single source sample, sequenced in a study of shared clonotypes between healthy human individuals. TCRdb keeps only in-frame clones here, not all; method: immunoSEQ multiplex PCR. The table records about 2.4 million clones, 93% of them present only once. Sample: naive CD4+ T cells from PBMCs. Sample subset: CD45RA+ positively selected. The receptors were gathered from a man in his late teens or twenties in good health. Some clones in this sample may be carry-over from other donors' samples.

This clone was counted a single time. At the DNA level, this CDR3 is encoded by other sequences in the same sample as well. The CDR3 here is CASSEGAGGTDTQYF. The CDR3 coding sequence is TGTGCCAGCAGTGAAGGGGCAGGAGGCACAGATACGCAGTATTTT. The chain employs TRBV2 and TRBJ2-3; D is uncertain. Trimming pared 1 base from V and 1 base from J, leaving 9 bases between. CDR1 SNHLY and CDR2 FYNNEI come from the germline V gene. There are 15 residues in the CDR3.

This clone was picked up one time. This sequence joins TRBV9 and TRBJ2-1, with D possibly matching TRBD2 (7 bases). Looked up from germline, CDR1 is SGDLS and CDR2 is YYNGEE. The CDR3 runs 17 residues. Between the trimmed V and J ends, which lost 3 bases and 10 bases, there was a span of 26 bases. The chain's CDR3 is CASSAPLLVRGGWEQFF. As DNA, the CDR3 is TGTGCCAGCAGCGCGCCCCTCCTCGTGAGGGGGGGGTGGGAGCAGTTCTTC.

The chain combines TRBV5-6 with TRBJ2-1, with D uncertain. The CDR3 totals 15 residues. In germline, CDR1 is SGHDT, CDR2 YYEEEE. The V gene lost 0 bases and the J gene lost 2 bases, with 9 bases spanning the gap. CDR3 nucleotide sequence: TGTGCCAGCAGCTTGGTCCTGGGGACCTACAATGAGCAGTTCTTC. Translated: CASSLVLGTYNEQFF.

This chain links TRBV19 with TRBJ2-6; TRBD1 aligns across 10 bases. The CDR3 contains 18 residues. From germline, CDR1 is LNHDA and CDR2 SQIVND (reference sequence). Trimming cost V 11 bases and J 0 bases; bases outside gene matches: 13. The chain's CDR3 is CASGTGALLYSGANVLTF. In DNA, the CDR3 is TGTGCCTCGGGGACAGGGGCTCTCCTCTACTCTGGGGCCAACGTCCTGACTTTC. The full variable domain, completed using reference TRBV19 and TRBJ2-6, is DGGITQSPKYLFRKEGQNVTLSCEQNLNHDAMYWYRQDPGQGLRLIYYSQIVNDFQKGDIAEGYSVSREKKESFPLTVTSAQKNPTAFYLCASGTGALLYSGANVLTFGAGSRLTVL.

The genes are TRBV21-1 and TRBJ2-5; the table calls TRBD2, which could not be checked here. TRBV21-1 is tagged as a pseudogene. The CDR3 sequence is 13 residues long. The CDR3 reads CASSKVNKETQYF. The CDR3 DNA reads as TGTGCCAGCAGCAAAGTAAATAAAGAGACCCAGTACTTC.

The chain uses TRBV28 and TRBJ2-7; D uncertain. V dropped 2 bases and J dropped 0 bases, with 8 bases sitting between them. Germline CDR1 reads MDHEN; CDR2 reads SYDVKM. This CDR3 has 14 residues. The CDR3 DNA reads TGTGCCAGCAGTTTAACGCGGACCTCCTACGAGCAGTACTTC. Translated: CASSLTRTSYEQYF. Using reference TRBV28 and TRBJ2-7 for the parts outside the CDR3, the full variable domain is DVKVTQSSRYLVKRTGEKVFLECVQDMDHENMFWYRQDPGLGLRLIYFSYDVKMKEKGDIPEGYSVSREKKERFSLILESASTNQTSMYLCASSLTRTSYEQYFGPGTRLTVT.

The chain employs TRBV23-1 and TRBJ2-7, with a tentative D call TRBD2 (5 bases). TRBV23-1 has ORF status, its function being uncertain. Trimming left V 4 bases short and J 7 bases short, with 17 bases between. The CDR3 extends over 14 amino acids. The CDR3 loop reads CASSPPSGMGEQYF. As DNA, the CDR3 is TGCGCCAGCAGTCCCCCGTCGGGGATGGGAGAGCAGTACTTC.

The rearrangement joins TRBV18 to TRBJ2-7; weak D call: TRBD2 (6 bases). This CDR3 is built from 12 residues. The ends were cut back, 4 bases at V and 3 bases at J, with 7 bases in the middle. From germline, CDR1 is KGHSH and CDR2 LQKENI. The CDR3 here is CASSRGDYEQYF. The CDR3, as DNA: TGTGCCAGCTCACGGGGGGACTACGAGCAGTACTTC.

This rearrangement joins TRBV5-1 to TRBJ2-2, with D perhaps matching TRBD1 or TRBD2 (5 bases each). The CDR3 runs 17 residues. Germline V gene sequence: CDR1 SGHRS, CDR2 YFSETQ. Trimming removed 0 bases from V and 5 bases from J, with 17 bases in between. CDR3 region: CASSLVGTRVGTGELFF. CDR3 coding DNA: TGCGCCAGCAGCTTGGTTGGGACCAGGGTTGGGACCGGGGAGCTGTTTTTT.

This chain uses TRBV28 with TRBJ2-7; TRBD1 is a possible D gene (6 bases). Germline V gene lookup returns CDR1 MDHEN and CDR2 SYDVKM. The CDR3 sequence is 16 residues long. V lost 7 bases, J lost 5 bases, and 24 bases lay in between. This CDR3 reads CASTLNPRGVPNEQYF. In DNA, the CDR3 is TGTGCCAGCACCCTTAACCCCAGGGGTGTGCCTAACGAGCAGTACTTC. The full variable domain, rest sourced from reference TRBV28 and TRBJ2-7, is DVKVTQSSRYLVKRTGEKVFLECVQDMDHENMFWYRQDPGLGLRLIYFSYDVKMKEKGDIPEGYSVSREKKERFSLILESASTNQTSMYLCASTLNPRGVPNEQYFGPGTRLTVT.

The chain links TRBV11-2 to TRBJ2-7; 7 bases line up with TRBD2. There are 15 residues in the CDR3. Losses at the gene ends were 4 bases for V and 6 bases for J; bases not matched to a gene: 12. Germline V CDR1 and CDR2: SGHAT, FQNNGV. CDR3 protein: CASSSLTGRGSEQYF. CDR3 coding DNA: TGTGCCAGCAGCTCCCTAACGGGGAGGGGTTCCGAGCAGTACTTC.

V and J are TRBV7-9 and TRBJ1-4, with D perhaps matching TRBD1 (5 bases). Trimming pared 2 bases from V and 7 bases from J, leaving 14 bases between. Germline V gene lookup returns CDR1 SEHNR and CDR2 FQNEAQ (reference sequence). CDR3 length equals 15 residues. CDR3 DNA: TGTGCCAGCAGCTTAATGAGGCGGGGCAGTGAAAAACTGTTTTTT. It encodes CASSLMRRGSEKLFF. The variable domain in full, with the rest retrieved from reference TRBV7-9 and TRBJ1-4, is DTGVSQNPRHKITKRGQNVTFRCDPISEHNRLYWYRQTLGQGPEFLTYFQNEAQLEKSRLLSDRFSAERPKGSFSTLEIQRTEQGDSAMYLCASSLMRRGSEKLFFGSGTQLSVL.

The genes are TRBV29-1 and TRBJ2-7, with 8 bases lining up with TRBD2. CDR3 size: 11 residues. The V segment lost 6 bases and the J segment 9 bases; nucleotides outside the gene matches: 7. CDR1 and CDR2 (germline): SQVTM, ANQGSEA. CDR3 coding DNA: TGCAGCGTGGGGACTAGTATTGTGCAGTACTTC. This encodes CSVGTSIVQYF.

The chain links TRBV2 to TRBJ1-5; 9 bases line up with TRBD1. The J segment lost 4 bases and the V segment lost 6 bases, leaving 7 bases of the junction unmatched. Germline V gene sequence: CDR1 SNHLY, CDR2 FYNNEI. This CDR3 comprises 15 residues. The CDR3 bases are TGTGCCAGCAGGGGGGACAGGGAGAGGAATCAGCCCCAGCATTTT. Translating gives CASRGDRERNQPQHF.